The entry that follows covers one T cell receptor beta chain sequence. Its target is unknown. The repertoire was sequenced with immunoSEQ multiplex PCR; TCRdb's copy has only in-frame clones and lacks some. The profile shows about 1.4 million clones, roughly 96% of them singletons. This entry comes from a study of shared clonotypes between healthy human individuals. Broader study findings: Clonotypes which were not shared had lower generation probabilities than clonotypes that all four donors shared.

The source material was naive CD4+ T cells sorted from blood. Subset defined: CD45RA+ positively selected. This receptor was taken from a man younger than 45 in good health.

CDR3 DNA sequence: TGTGCCAGCAGCGTAGACACAGGGGACGGGGAGCTGTTTTTT. Its translation is CASSVDTGDGELFF. The chain is built from TRBV9 and TRBJ2-2; the match to TRBD1 covers 7 bases. V was clipped by 0 bases and J by 7 bases; unmatched bases: 3. The CDR3 length is 14 residues. In germline, CDR1 is SGDLS, CDR2 YYNGEE.